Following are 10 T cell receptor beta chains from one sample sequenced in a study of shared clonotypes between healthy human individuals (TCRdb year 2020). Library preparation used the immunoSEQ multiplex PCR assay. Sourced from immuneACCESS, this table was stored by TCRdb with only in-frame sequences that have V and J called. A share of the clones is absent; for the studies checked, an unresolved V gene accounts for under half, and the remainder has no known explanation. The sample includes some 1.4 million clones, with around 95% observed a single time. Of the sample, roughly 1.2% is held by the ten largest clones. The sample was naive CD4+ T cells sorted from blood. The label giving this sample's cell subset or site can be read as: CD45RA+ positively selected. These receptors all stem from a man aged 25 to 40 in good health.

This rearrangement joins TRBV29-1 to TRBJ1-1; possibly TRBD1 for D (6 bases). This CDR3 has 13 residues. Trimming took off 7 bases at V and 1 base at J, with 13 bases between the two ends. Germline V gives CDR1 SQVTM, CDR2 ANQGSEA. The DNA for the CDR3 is TGCAGCGCCGACGGACAGAAGAACACTGAAGCTTTCTTT. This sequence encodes CSADGQKNTEAFF.

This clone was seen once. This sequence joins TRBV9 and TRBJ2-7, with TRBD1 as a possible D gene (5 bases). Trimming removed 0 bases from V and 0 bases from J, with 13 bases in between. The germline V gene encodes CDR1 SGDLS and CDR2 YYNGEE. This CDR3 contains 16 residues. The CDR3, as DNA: TGTGCCAGCAGCGTAGGGGCACAGGATCTCTCCTACGAGCAGTACTTC. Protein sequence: CASSVGAQDLSYEQYF.

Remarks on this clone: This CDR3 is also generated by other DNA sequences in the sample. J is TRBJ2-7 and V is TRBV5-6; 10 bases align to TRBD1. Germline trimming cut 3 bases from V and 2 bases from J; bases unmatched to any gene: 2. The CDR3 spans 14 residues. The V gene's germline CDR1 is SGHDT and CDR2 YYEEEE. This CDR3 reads CASSSGQGAYEQYF. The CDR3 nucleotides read TGTGCCAGCAGCTCAGGACAGGGGGCCTACGAGCAGTACTTC.

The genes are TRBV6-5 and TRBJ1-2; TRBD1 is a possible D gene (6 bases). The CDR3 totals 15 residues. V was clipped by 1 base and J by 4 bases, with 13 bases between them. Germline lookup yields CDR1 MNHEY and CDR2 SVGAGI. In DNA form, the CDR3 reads TGTGCCAGCAGTTACTTCGGGGGGCGAGGCTATGGCTACACCTTC. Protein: CASSYFGGRGYGYTF.

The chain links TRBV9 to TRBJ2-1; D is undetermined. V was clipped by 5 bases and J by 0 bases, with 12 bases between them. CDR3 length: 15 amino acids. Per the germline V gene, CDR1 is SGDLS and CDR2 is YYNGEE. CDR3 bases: TGTGCCAGCAGATATGACGAGAGCTCCTACAATGAGCAGTTCTTC. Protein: CASRYDESSYNEQFF.

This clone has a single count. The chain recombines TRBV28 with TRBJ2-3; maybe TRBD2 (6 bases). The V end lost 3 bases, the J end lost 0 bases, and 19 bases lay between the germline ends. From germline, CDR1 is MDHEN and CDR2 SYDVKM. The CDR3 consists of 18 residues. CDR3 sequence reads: CASSFYPTGLSSTDTQYF. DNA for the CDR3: TGTGCCAGCAGTTTTTATCCCACTGGACTATCTAGCACAGATACGCAGTATTTT.

The CDR3 is CASSTLWGVDGYTF. The DNA of the CDR3 is TGTGCCAGTAGTACCCTGTGGGGGGTTGATGGCTACACCTTC. The chain carries TRBV19 and TRBJ1-2; D is possibly TRBD1 (5 bases). The germline V gene encodes CDR1 LNHDA and CDR2 SQIVND (reference sequence). The CDR3 loop spans 14 amino acids. Trimming left V 4 bases short and J 6 bases short, with 15 bases between.

CDR3 coding DNA: TGTGCCAGCAGGAGCCAGGGGGTGAACACTGAAGCTTTCTTT. Translating gives CASRSQGVNTEAFF. The chain uses TRBV2 and TRBJ1-1; 7 nucleotides align to TRBD1. The V gene end was trimmed by 6 bases and the J gene end by 0 bases; junction bases not matched to a gene: 4. The CDR3 is 14 amino acids. CDR1 SNHLY and CDR2 FYNNEI come from the germline V gene.

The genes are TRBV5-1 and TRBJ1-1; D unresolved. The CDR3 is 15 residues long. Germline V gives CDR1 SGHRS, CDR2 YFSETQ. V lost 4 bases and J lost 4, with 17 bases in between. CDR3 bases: TGCGCCAGCAGCGAGGACGGAGGGAGGATCACTGAAGCTTTCTTT. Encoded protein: CASSEDGGRITEAFF.

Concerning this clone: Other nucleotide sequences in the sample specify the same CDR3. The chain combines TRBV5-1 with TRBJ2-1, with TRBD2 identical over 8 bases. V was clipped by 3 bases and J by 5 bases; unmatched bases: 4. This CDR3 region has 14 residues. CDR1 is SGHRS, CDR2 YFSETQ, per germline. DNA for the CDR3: TGCGCCAGCAGCTCAGGGACTAGTGACAATGAGCAGTTCTTC. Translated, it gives CASSSGTSDNEQFF.